This entry lists 18 T cell receptor beta chains sequenced from one sample in a study of T cell responses to AZD1222 COVID-19 vaccine. Method: immunoSEQ multiplex PCR; TCRdb's copy keeps in-frame clones and lacks some. The sample yields roughly 120,000 clones, 90% to 95% seen once. The material was peripheral blood, obtained on day 0 of AZD1222 vaccination. Receptors originate from an adult in good health.

This chain uses TRBV20-1 with TRBJ2-3; 8 bases line up with TRBD2. This CDR3 spans 14 amino acids. Trimming cost V 3 bases and J 2 bases; bases outside gene matches: 4. Germline V gene sequence: CDR1 DFQATT, CDR2 SNEGSKA (reference sequence). CDR3 bases: TGCAGTGCTAGTGCGGGAGGTGACACAGATACGCAGTATTTT. Protein product: CSASAGGDTDTQYF.

This chain connects TRBV4-1 to TRBJ2-5; D not certain. The CDR3 loop spans 17 amino acids. From germline, CDR1 is MGHRA and CDR2 YSYEKL. Trimming shortened V by 0 bases and J by 1 base, and 15 bases separated the two germline ends. The chain's CDR3 is CASSQDRWLSAQETQYF. In DNA form, the CDR3 reads TGCGCCAGCAGCCAAGATCGCTGGTTGAGTGCCCAAGAGACCCAGTACTTC.

V is TRBV25-1 and J is TRBJ2-2; possible D gene TRBD2, 6 bases. CDR3 length: 18 residues. V gave up 0 bases and J gave up 2 bases, with 16 bases separating them. The germline V gene has CDR1 MGHDK and CDR2 SYGVNS. CDR3 nucleotide sequence: TGTGCCAGCAGTGAATATAGCTTGATGGGGGGAAACACCGGGGAGCTGTTTTTT. Protein sequence: CASSEYSLMGGNTGELFF.

The chain links TRBV30 to TRBJ1-5; 8 positions match TRBD1. Germline V gene data show CDR1 as GTSNPN and CDR2 as SVGIG (reference sequence). The V gene end was trimmed by 1 base and the J gene end by 2 bases; junction bases not matched to a gene: 7. The CDR3 extends over 16 amino acids. As DNA, the CDR3 is TGTGCCTGGAGTGGGACAGGGAAGATCGGCAATCAGCCCCAGCATTTT. Protein product: CAWSGTGKIGNQPQHF.

The rearrangement links TRBV2 to TRBJ1-1; 7 nucleotides agree with TRBD1. J lost 4 bases, V lost 2 bases, and 7 bases had no gene match. Looked up from germline, CDR1 is SNHLY and CDR2 is FYNNEI. The CDR3 length is 15 residues. CDR3 sequence reads: CASSEIGGRGTEAFF. The CDR3 DNA is TGTGCCAGCAGTGAAATAGGGGGCCGTGGCACTGAAGCTTTCTTT.

CDR3 sequence (DNA): TGTGCCAGCAAGTCTCCGGGACAGCCACTTACAACTAATGAAAAACTGTTTTTT. Translated: CASKSPGQPLTTNEKLFF. The chain is built from TRBV28 and TRBJ1-4; TRBD1 aligns across 7 bases. CDR1 is MDHEN, CDR2 SYDVKM, per germline. The J segment lost 0 bases and the V segment lost 7 bases, leaving 14 bases of the junction unmatched. The CDR3 loop spans 18 amino acids.

The V and J genes are TRBV27 and TRBJ2-1, with 10 bases lining up with TRBD2. The V and J ends lost 2 bases and 5 bases, in that order; junction bases with no gene match: 12. CDR1 and CDR2 (germline): MNHEY, SMNVEV (reference sequence). The CDR3 is made up of 18 amino acids. CDR3 protein: CASSLGPKREGPHNEQFF. CDR3 nucleotide sequence: TGTGCCAGCAGTTTAGGGCCAAAGCGGGAGGGCCCCCACAATGAGCAGTTCTTC.

V usage is TRBV20-1 and J usage is TRBJ1-1; 10 bases match TRBD1. Germline trimming cut 3 bases from V and 5 bases from J; bases unmatched to any gene: 9. The length of the CDR3 is 15 residues. Germline CDR1 reads DFQATT; CDR2 reads SNEGSKA (reference sequence). This chain's CDR3 is CSASYRDRGLTEAFF. CDR3 coding DNA: TGCAGTGCTAGTTACCGGGACAGGGGTCTAACTGAAGCTTTCTTT.

The chain uses TRBV11-1 and TRBJ1-1; D is possibly TRBD1 (5 bases). Germline V gene sequence: CDR1 SGHAT, CDR2 FQDESV (reference sequence). The CDR3 loop spans 15 amino acids. Trimming removed 5 bases from V and 0 bases from J, with 13 bases in between. CDR3 sequence (DNA): TGTGCCAGCAGCCGAAAGGCAGGGATGAACACTGAAGCTTTCTTT. Its translation: CASSRKAGMNTEAFF.

This clone appeared once. The J gene is TRBJ2-3, the V gene TRBV6-5; tentatively, D is TRBD1 (6 bases). This CDR3 spans 15 amino acids. The V end was cut by 2 bases, the J end by 0 bases, with 9 bases between. Germline V gives CDR1 MNHEY, CDR2 SVGAGI. CDR3 loop: CASSYRGLSTDTQYF. The CDR3 region has the DNA TGTGCCAGCAGTTACAGGGGGTTAAGCACAGATACGCAGTATTTT.

The chain is built from TRBV28 and TRBJ2-7; tentative D call: TRBD1 (5 bases). Germline V gives CDR1 MDHEN, CDR2 SYDVKM. V was cut by 1 base and J by 0 bases, with 25 bases left in between. This CDR3 contains 20 residues. CDR3 residues: CASSLYPLSRPGISSYEQYF. DNA for the CDR3: TGTGCCAGCAGTTTATATCCCCTGAGCCGTCCAGGGATAAGCTCCTACGAGCAGTACTTC. Supplemented by reference TRBV28 and TRBJ2-7, the full variable domain reads DVKVTQSSRYLVKRTGEKVFLECVQDMDHENMFWYRQDPGLGLRLIYFSYDVKMKEKGDIPEGYSVSREKKERFSLILESASTNQTSMYLCASSLYPLSRPGISSYEQYFGPGTRLTVT.

V usage is TRBV30 and J usage is TRBJ1-5; D is ambiguous. CDR3 length: 12 residues. Trimming took off 2 bases at V and 4 bases at J, with 6 bases between the two ends. Germline CDR1 GTSNPN, CDR2 SVGIG (reference sequence). DNA for the CDR3: TGTGCCTGGAGTTGGGCTAATCAGCCCCAGCATTTT. Translation: CAWSWANQPQHF.

This sequence joins TRBV5-1 and TRBJ2-1; possible D gene TRBD2, 5 bases. The CDR3 is 15 residues long. Germline V CDR1 and CDR2: SGHRS, YFSETQ. V was cut by 4 bases and J by 0 bases, with 11 bases left in between. CDR3 residues: CASSVSGSSYNEQFF. The CDR3 nucleotides read TGCGCCAGCAGCGTGAGCGGCAGCTCCTACAATGAGCAGTTCTTC.

The rearrangement links TRBV6-6 to TRBJ2-4; 7 bases match TRBD1. CDR1 is MNHNY and CDR2 is SVGAGI in the germline V gene (reference sequence). This CDR3 region has 14 residues. V lost 5 bases to trimming and J lost 3 bases; unmatched junction nucleotides: 4. Written as DNA, the CDR3 is TGTGCCAGCAGTACCGGACAGGTCAAAAACATTCAGTACTTC. It codes for CASSTGQVKNIQYF.

About this clone: At the DNA level, this CDR3 is encoded by other sequences in the same sample as well. V gene TRBV28 combines with J gene TRBJ1-1; weak D call: TRBD1 (5 bases). Germline CDR1 MDHEN, CDR2 SYDVKM. Trimming took 2 bases from V and 4 from J, leaving 8 bases between them. CDR3 size: 13 residues. DNA for the CDR3: TGTGCCAGCAGTTTAGGGGGTGGCACTGAAGCTTTCTTT. Its translation is CASSLGGGTEAFF.

This clone has just one count. The chain has TRBV29-1 and TRBJ1-2, with 8 bases fitting TRBD1. The germline V gene encodes CDR1 SQVTM and CDR2 ANQGSEA. V was pared by 4 bases and J by 4 bases, with 5 bases of the junction left unmatched. This CDR3 contains 13 residues. In nucleotides, the CDR3 is TGCAGCGTTGCTGACAGGGGCGGCTATGGCTACACCTTC. Amino acid sequence: CSVADRGGYGYTF.

This chain joins TRBV18 and TRBJ2-3, with TRBD2 matching over 8 bases. The trim removed 6 bases at V and 3 bases at J, leaving 8 bases unmatched. Germline CDR1 KGHSH, CDR2 LQKENI. The CDR3 loop spans 15 amino acids. Written as DNA, the CDR3 is TGTGCCAGCTCCTCACAGCGGGGGAGGACAGATACGCAGTATTTT. Translated: CASSSQRGRTDTQYF.

The genes are TRBV4-1 and TRBJ2-2; TRBD2 matches at 8 bases. The CDR3 runs to 14 residues. CDR1 is MGHRA, CDR2 YSYEKL, per germline. With V trimmed by 9 bases and J by 5 bases, 8 bases remained unmatched. The CDR3 protein is CASRRIAGTGELFF. CDR3 nucleotides: TGCGCCAGTCGACGCATAGCGGGGACCGGGGAGCTGTTTTTT.